The clone carrying this T cell receptor beta chain was recorded at least ten times. Antigen specificity is unknown. This sample stems from a study of T cell repertoires in cytomegalovirus infection. TCRdb passed the reads through MiXCR, listing each CDR3 protein once. The repertoire includes about 160,000 distinct CDR3 sequences, about a fifth of them detected once, and 25% sits in the top ten. The origin of this receptor is a human donor in good health (CMV status not recorded). Some clones in this sample may be carry-over from other donors' samples. The starting material was CD8+ T cells from cultured PBMCs, obtained from culture after CMV antigen stimulation.

CDR3 sequence: CASRLEGFGKPQHF. The CDR3 DNA reads as TGTGCCAGCAGGTTAGAAGGGTTTGGTAAGCCCCAGCATTTT. The genes are TRBV2 and TRBJ1-5; D is undetermined. Germline CDR1 is SNHLY and CDR2 is FYNNEI. Trimming cost V 6 bases and J 8 bases, with 17 bases left between them. CDR3 length: 14 amino acids.